This section outlines one T cell receptor beta chain sequence together with its context. Its antigen is not identified. The data derive from a study of T cell repertoires in ileal Crohn's disease. Overall study: Patients had a median approximately 7.3-year disease duration, and over 30% were active smokers.

Whole-study findings and limits: Compared with CD4 T cells, sorted CD8 cells carried more expanded clones. Active smokers at surgery had more clonal expansions than non-smokers.

Repertoires were generated with immunoSEQ multiplex PCR, while TCRdb's copy carries only in-frame clones and drops some. The sample lists fewer than 16,000 clones, 80% occurring once. The CDR3 has 16 residues. J lost 7 bases, V lost 4 bases, and 10 bases had no gene match. The germline V gene has CDR1 SEHNR and CDR2 FQNEAQ (reference sequence). The rearrangement uses TRBV7-9 and TRBJ1-4; 9 bases agree with TRBD1. This TCR was recovered from an adult with Crohn's disease. The material sequenced was ileal tissue. CDR3 DNA: TGTGCCAGCAGCTCAACCGGACAGGGGCCTAGTGAAAAACTGTTTTTT. Amino acids: CASSSTGQGPSEKLFF. Based on the CDR3 plus reference TRBV7-9 and TRBJ1-4, the full variable domain is DTGVSQNPRHKITKRGQNVTFRCDPISEHNRLYWYRQTLGQGPEFLTYFQNEAQLEKSRLLSDRFSAERPKGSFSTLEIQRTEQGDSAMYLCASSSTGQGPSEKLFFGSGTQLSVL.